This T cell receptor (beta chain) originates from a study of shared clonotypes between healthy human individuals. On the study more broadly: The study used three CD4 naive, three CD4 memory, two CD8 naive and one CD8 memory plate per donor. Whole-study results and caveats: Sharing across a few donors was seen in around 5% of naive CD4 clonotypes.

A remark on this clone: Antigen: not known.

Germline lookup yields CDR1 MDHEN and CDR2 SYDVKM. With 6 bases removed from V and 5 bases from J, the gap between germline ends came to 8 bases. The CDR3 loop spans 11 amino acids. The method was immunoSEQ multiplex PCR; TCRdb's version includes in-frame clones alone and lacks a portion of them. The data show over a million clones, with approximately 96% seen just once and more than 0.9% held by the top ten. Material: naive CD4+ T cells sorted from blood. Regarding subset: CD45RA+ positively selected. V and J are TRBV28 and TRBJ2-7; D is undetermined. This TCR derives from a man aged 25-45 years in good health. The CDR3 here is CASSHSNEQYF. CDR3 nucleotide sequence: TGTGCCAGCAGCCACTCGAACGAGCAGTACTTC.